Listed here is a single T cell receptor beta chain. Its antigen is currently unknown. The record originates from a study of Ad26.COV2.S vaccination and SARS-CoV-2 variants. CDR3 size: 14 residues. Germline assignment: CDR1 MNHEY and CDR2 SVGAGI. Trimming removed 6 bases at V and 4 bases at J, with 13 bases between. TCRdb's table, derived via immunoSEQ multiplex PCR, lists solely in-frame clones and lacks some. The data hold some 350,000 clones, with approximately 90% observed a single time. Overall study findings and caveats: It was vaccine recipients, not placebo recipients, who had the higher spike-specific TCR breadth.

The source is a human donor who had recovered from COVID-19. J is TRBJ1-3 and V is TRBV6-5, with D perhaps matching TRBD1 (5 bases). This material consisted of peripheral blood, taken after recovery from COVID-19. CDR3 sequence (DNA): TGTGCCAGCAGCGCTCCAGGGAAAGGAAACACCATATATTTT. This translates into CASSAPGKGNTIYF.